This TCR beta chain was identified in a study of T cells in Graves' hyperthyroidism and ophthalmopathy. This CDR3 region has 15 residues. Germline lookup yields CDR1 MNHEY and CDR2 SMNVEV (reference sequence). Trimming stripped 3 bases from V and 0 bases from J, with 8 bases between. There are many counts of this clonotype. RNA transcripts served as the template for amplifying TCR beta CDR3 regions. Initially, a first-round RT-PCR of the TCR CDR3 employed the HTBI primer set. One entry per CDR3 protein, called by TCRdb with MiXCR from the multiplex PCR reads. The repertoire holds 350,000 or so distinct CDR3 sequences, with about 20% as singletons. Aged 18 to 65, the patients had hyperthyroidism that was newly diagnosed and had lasted under 2 months. Out of approximately 9.9 ml of fresh peripheral blood came the PBMCs.

The specimen sequenced was blood. The receptor's source is a woman in her 50s with Graves' hyperthyroidism. The chain recombines TRBV27 with TRBJ1-4; no clear D. The CDR3 protein is CASSLVGATNEKLFF. CDR3 in DNA: TGTGCCAGCAGTTTGGTGGGCGCAACTAATGAAAAACTGTTTTTT.